A selection of T cell receptor beta chains follows, all from one sample in a study of T cell responses to AZD1222 COVID-19 vaccine. Assay: immunoSEQ multiplex PCR; the TCRdb copy retains only in-frame clones and omits some. The sample has roughly 110,000 clones, just over 90% seen once. The sequences come from peripheral blood, collected 28 days after the second AZD1222 dose. These receptors originate from an adult who received the AZD1222 COVID-19 vaccine. Both conserved end residues are trimmed from each CDR3. Fields, in order: V gene, D gene, CDR3 length, CDR3 protein. The D gene is left open where the match is weak.

>TRBV6-5|NA|12
ASSRDGAGGEQY
>TRBV5-1|TRBD1|17
ASSHTPGQGSLSGDEQY
>TRBV28|NA|14
ASSSLGIYSNQPQH
>TRBV7-9|NA|13
ASSLALTAGNTIY
>TRBV15|NA|15
ATSPLEARLNYNEQF
>TRBV7-2|NA|16
ASSLAGPQGRVNTEAF
>TRBV27|NA|12
ASSLYQGQETQY
>TRBV30|NA|11
ACERTSGNTIY
>TRBV6-1|NA|14
ASSEFGGIDNSPLH
>TRBV30|TRBD2|12
AWREMGGENEQY
>TRBV12-3/TRBV12-4|NA|10
ASSPDGAGQF
>TRBV4-1|TRBD1|13
ASSGTGGGNQPQH
>TRBV4-2|TRBD1|14
ASSQAQGQGNSPLH
>TRBV6-1|NA|13
ASSEGGKGSYEQY
>TRBV10-2|NA|13
ASSPRLVQGGEQF
>TRBV6-5|NA|12
ASRTATTYNEQF
>TRBV18|TRBD1|12
ASSPPQDRGEAF
>TRBV19|NA|11
ASSLGLNTEAF
>TRBV27|NA|14
ASTLGPGSSYNEQF
>TRBV30|NA|11
AWREHSNEKLF
>TRBV5-4|TRBD1|12
ASSQPGQTYEQY
>TRBV6-2/TRBV6-3|TRBD2|16
ASSYEFSGSVNTGELF
>TRBV10-3|NA|11
AISERSAYEQY
>TRBV4-1|TRBD2|14
ASSQEAGKGTGELF
>TRBV9|TRBD1|14
ASSAGTGRSKNIQY
>TRBV11-2|NA|13
ASTRRAGINTEAF
>TRBV5-4|TRBD1|14
ASSHKDRGSGNTIY
>TRBV18|NA|13
ASSPGPGVNYGYT
>TRBV12-3/TRBV12-4|NA|11
ASSPTQNYGYT
>TRBV5-1|TRBD2|14
ASRGLAGSRTDTQY
>TRBV10-3|NA|10
AISAASYEQF
>TRBV6-2/TRBV6-3|NA|13
ASSSQGIRTDTQY
>TRBV6-1|NA|10
ASSEIVETQY
>TRBV24-1|NA|8
ATPGAALY
>TRBV24-1|TRBD2|12
ATGQRGGQDTQY
>TRBV5-6|NA|13
ASSLESSYNSPLH
>TRBV27|NA|15
ASGALRDTYSNQPQH
>TRBV18|TRBD1|12
ASSPMTGGEGYT
>TRBV15|NA|14
ATSLYAGAVNQPQH
>TRBV19|NA|13
ASTPGGASGSPLH
>TRBV19|NA|12
ASRIRANTGELF
>TRBV5-1|NA|16
ASSLGQATQGIREKLF
>TRBV5-4|TRBD2|13
ASSPGGKSLYEQY
>TRBV3-1/TRBV3-2|TRBD1|13
ASSQGGTGPYEQY
>TRBV3-1/TRBV3-2|NA|12
ASSQPSGGREQY
>TRBV5-1|NA|12
ASSLRGDDSEAF
>TRBV6-5|TRBD2|13
ASRPPAGLKETQY
>TRBV4-1|TRBD1|12
ASSQDDRVETQY
>TRBV6-4|NA|11
ASSGTVTDTQY
>TRBV27|TRBD2|19
ASSLSHYLLAGGLAKNIQY
>TRBV28|NA|12
ASSPVGSLTRQY
>TRBV4-1|NA|14
ASSQEVGVSNQPQH
>TRBV7-9|TRBD1|13
ASSLGQGAENTIY
>TRBV30|NA|11
AWIPPPRAEAF